This T cell receptor beta chain was recorded in a study of PD-1 blockade in classical Hodgkin lymphoma. Study-level findings and limits: Baseline diversity was lower in partial responders and progressors than complete responders. Patients starting nivolumab less than 1 year after ASCT had lower diversity and were excluded from later analyses.

Every patient was affected by relapse after autologous stem cell transplantation, while exposure to brentuximab vedotin was not uniform. Patients' outcomes at their best amounted to complete response, partial response or progressive disease. This CDR3 is built from 14 residues. V lost 2 bases and J lost 4, with 11 bases in between. Germline V gene sequence: CDR1 MNHNY, CDR2 SVGAGI (reference sequence). The data were produced by immunoSEQ multiplex PCR, yet TCRdb's version contains in-frame clones alone and is incomplete. The sample lists about 40,000 clones, about 72% occurring once. Concerning this clone: The antigen is unknown.

The TCR was taken from a human donor with classical Hodgkin lymphoma. Sequenced material: peripheral blood mononuclear cells (PBMCs), taken at baseline. The rearrangement links TRBV6-6 to TRBJ1-2; a weak D match, TRBD1 (5 bases). This CDR3 reads CASSYGEGVYGYTF. DNA for the CDR3: TGTGCCAGCAGTTACGGGGAAGGGGTCTATGGCTACACCTTC.